This passage covers 28 T cell receptor beta chains from one sample sequenced in a study of shared clonotypes between healthy human individuals. Assay: immunoSEQ multiplex PCR; the TCRdb copy retains only in-frame clones and omits some. Among about 1 million clones listed, 70% to 80% were seen once. Input material: memory CD4+ T cells sorted from blood. This sample's subset: CD45RA-negative fraction. The receptors shown here come from a young man in good health.

The rearrangement uses TRBV10-3 and TRBJ1-2; D call uncertain. Trimming pared 2 bases from V and 6 bases from J, leaving 13 bases between. CDR1 and CDR2 from the germline V gene are ENHRY and SYGVKD. CDR3 size: 14 residues. CDR3 DNA sequence: TGTGCCATCAGTGAGGGCGCCGGGAGCCATGGCTACACCTTC. Translated, it gives CAISEGAGSHGYTF.

The chain combines TRBV13 with TRBJ2-5; 7 bases map to TRBD1. The CDR3 sequence is 14 residues long. Germline CDR1 PRHDT, CDR2 FYEKMQ (reference sequence). With V trimmed by 5 bases and J by 5 bases, 8 bases remained unmatched. CDR3 sequence reads: CASSRGQPPETQYF. In DNA form, the CDR3 reads TGTGCCAGCAGCCGGGGACAGCCCCCCGAGACCCAGTACTTC.

The chain joins TRBV7-2 to TRBJ2-5, with D possibly being TRBD2 (5 bases). Between the trimmed V and J ends, which lost 5 bases and 2 bases, there was a span of 12 bases. The CDR3 is made up of 14 amino acids. Germline CDR1 SGHTA, CDR2 FQGNSA. The CDR3 coding sequence is TGTGCCAGCAGCGAGGGCGGCCGTCAAGAGACCCAGTACTTC. Encoded protein: CASSEGGRQETQYF.

This clone has more than one count but fewer than ten. The chain uses TRBV5-7 and TRBJ1-2; TRBD1 aligns across 8 bases. TRBV5-7 is classed as an ORF, of uncertain function. The CDR3 has 17 amino acids. With V trimmed by 3 bases and J by 4 bases, 14 bases remained unmatched. The CDR3 DNA sequence: TGTGCCAGCAGCTGGAGCCAGGACAGGGCCCCGTCCTATGGCTACACCTTC. Protein sequence: CASSWSQDRAPSYGYTF.

Regarding this clone: The same CDR3 is also encoded by other DNA sequences in this sample. CDR3 residues: CASSRTGGQSYEQYF. CDR3 in DNA: TGTGCCAGCAGTCGGACAGGGGGCCAATCCTACGAGCAGTACTTC. The chain carries TRBV27 and TRBJ2-7; TRBD1 aligns across 11 bases. After removal of 5 bases from V and 1 base from J, the junction contained 4 bases not matched to a gene. The CDR3 spans 15 residues. The germline V gene has CDR1 MNHEY and CDR2 SMNVEV (reference sequence).

The chain recombines TRBV7-2 with TRBJ2-3; 9 bases are shared with TRBD2. CDR1 and CDR2 (germline): SGHTA, FQGNSA. Unmatched junction bases numbered 6, after V lost 5 bases and J lost 3 bases. The CDR3 is 15 amino acids. CDR3 DNA sequence: TGTGCCAGCAGCCCTAGCGGGACGGGGACAGATACGCAGTATTTT. Its protein product is CASSPSGTGTDTQYF.

This sequence joins TRBV7-2 and TRBJ2-4, with D possibly being TRBD1 or TRBD2 (5 bases each). This CDR3 has 15 residues. V lost 4 bases and J 2 bases, leaving 12 bases between the germline ends. Germline values: CDR1 SGHTA, CDR2 FQGNSA. CDR3 sequence: CASSSPGPSKNIQYF. In DNA, the CDR3 is TGTGCCAGCAGCTCACCGGGGCCATCCAAAAACATTCAGTACTTC.

The chain recombines TRBV27 with TRBJ2-7, with a tentative D call TRBD1 (5 bases). Trimming stripped 4 bases from V and 2 bases from J, with 15 bases between. The CDR3 spans 15 residues. Germline CDR1 reads MNHEY; CDR2 reads SMNVEV (reference sequence). CDR3 nucleotides: TGTGCCAGCAGTTCATATCAGGGCCCGACCTACGAGCAGTACTTC. Translation gives CASSSYQGPTYEQYF.

The chain carries TRBV5-4 and TRBJ2-2; possible D gene TRBD2, 5 bases. The V end lost 2 bases, the J end lost 6 bases, and 17 bases lay between the germline ends. This CDR3 is built from 16 residues. Per germline, CDR1 SGHNT and CDR2 YYREEE (reference sequence). CDR3 protein: CASSLAERRGSGELFF. The CDR3 region has the DNA TGTGCCAGCAGCTTAGCCGAGCGACGAGGGTCCGGGGAGCTGTTTTTT.

This clone was counted once. The chain's CDR3 is CASSLGRGAAYEQYF. CDR3 bases: TGTGCCAGCAGCTTGGGGAGGGGGGCGGCCTACGAGCAGTACTTC. The rearrangement joins TRBV11-2 to TRBJ2-7, with D possibly matching TRBD2 (7 bases). The CDR3 is 15 residues long. V was shortened by 3 bases and J by 2 bases, with 14 bases between the two germline ends. Germline-derived CDR1 and CDR2 are SGHAT and FQNNGV.

This rearrangement joins TRBV30 to TRBJ1-2; tentatively, D is TRBD1 (6 bases). The CDR3 runs to 14 residues. CDR1 is GTSNPN, CDR2 SVGIG, per germline (reference sequence). Trimming cost V 2 bases and J 5 bases, with 15 bases left between them. CDR3 bases: TGTGCCTGGAGTAACGGCAGGGGTCGGTATGGCTACACCTTC. This sequence encodes CAWSNGRGRYGYTF.

The V call is TRBV7-6, the J call TRBJ2-2; 9 nucleotides match TRBD2. Germline V gives CDR1 SGHVS, CDR2 FNYEAQ. J was trimmed by 3 bases and V by 1 base; bases with no gene match: 3. The CDR3 runs 16 residues. The CDR3 nucleotides read TGTGCCAGCAGCTTAGTAGCGGGAGTCGACACCGGGGAGCTGTTTTTT. Its protein product is CASSLVAGVDTGELFF.

In this sample, this clone turned up many times. The gene calls are TRBV19 and TRBJ1-4; the D is unclear. The V and J ends lost 1 base and 8 bases respectively, with 11 bases between them. The CDR3 loop spans 14 amino acids. From germline, CDR1 is LNHDA and CDR2 SQIVND (reference sequence). CDR3 sequence: CASSIGNSKEKLFF. As DNA, the CDR3 is TGTGCCAGTAGTATAGGAAACTCCAAAGAAAAACTGTTTTTT.

This clone was seen a few times. The chain is built from TRBV5-5 and TRBJ1-4, with 9 bases lining up with TRBD1. The length of the CDR3 is 15 residues. With V trimmed by 4 bases and J by 2 bases, 3 bases remained unmatched. Germline V CDR1 and CDR2: SGHKS, YYEKEE (reference sequence). CDR3 amino acids: CASSRGQGTNEKLFF. CDR3 bases: TGTGCCAGCAGCAGAGGACAGGGGACTAATGAAAAACTGTTTTTT.

Turning to this clone: This CDR3 is also generated by other DNA sequences in the sample. The rearrangement joins TRBV30 to TRBJ2-4, with 12 positions matching TRBD2. Looked up from germline, CDR1 is GTSNPN and CDR2 is SVGIG (reference sequence). V gave up 3 bases and J gave up 10 bases; unmatched junction bases: 4. CDR3 length: 13 residues. The CDR3: CAWRPTSGRIQYF. The CDR3 nucleotides are TGTGCCTGGAGGCCTACTAGCGGGAGGATTCAGTACTTC.

The chain has TRBV19 and TRBJ2-1; 14 nucleotides match TRBD2. This CDR3 is 16 amino acids long. The germline gives CDR1 LNHDA, CDR2 SQIVND (reference sequence). Trimming took 7 bases from V and 7 from J; bases not matched to a gene: 9. In DNA, the CDR3 is TGTGCCAGTACCTATAGGACTAGCGGGAGGAAAAATGAGCAGTTCTTC. Residues: CASTYRTSGRKNEQFF.

This clone has just a few counts. The chain is built from TRBV5-4 and TRBJ2-6; 13 positions agree with TRBD2. Trimming at V came to 0 bases and at J to 2 bases, leaving 5 bases not matched to a gene. Germline CDR1 reads SGHNT; CDR2 reads YYREEE (reference sequence). The CDR3 loop spans 19 amino acids. Here the CDR3 reads CASSLELAGGFAGANVLTF. CDR3 in DNA: TGTGCCAGCAGCTTGGAACTAGCGGGGGGGTTCGCTGGGGCCAACGTCCTGACTTTC.

A word on this clone: Other nucleotide sequences from this sample produce the same CDR3. The rearrangement links TRBV7-7 to TRBJ2-5, with a possible D match to TRBD2 (5 bases). The CDR3 is 15 amino acids. Between the trimmed V and J ends, which lost 11 bases and 3 bases, there was a span of 22 bases. From germline, CDR1 is SSHAT and CDR2 FNYEAQ (reference sequence). The CDR3 spells CALGVGAGPEETQYF. The CDR3 DNA is TGTGCCCTCGGGGTAGGCGCCGGCCCCGAAGAGACCCAGTACTTC.

The V gene is TRBV28, the J gene TRBJ1-4; D uncertain. Germline V gives CDR1 MDHEN, CDR2 SYDVKM. V shed 6 bases and J shed 4 bases, with 12 bases lying between them. The CDR3 has 14 amino acids. CDR3 sequence (DNA): TGTGCCAGCAGATCAACCAGCGTTAATGAAAAACTGTTTTTT. Translation: CASRSTSVNEKLFF. The full variable domain, completed using reference TRBV28 and TRBJ1-4, is DVKVTQSSRYLVKRTGEKVFLECVQDMDHENMFWYRQDPGLGLRLIYFSYDVKMKEKGDIPEGYSVSREKKERFSLILESASTNQTSMYLCASRSTSVNEKLFFGSGTQLSVL.

The rearrangement joins TRBV11-2 to TRBJ1-6; D possibly corresponds to TRBD1 (6 bases). The CDR3 totals 14 residues. The V gene lost 5 bases and the J gene lost 9 bases, with 14 bases spanning the gap. Germline CDR1 SGHAT, CDR2 FQNNGV. CDR3 in DNA: TGTGCCAGCAGCCCACAGGGAGGGGGTTCACCCCTCCACTTT. Amino acid sequence: CASSPQGGGSPLHF.

CDR3 DNA: TGTGCCTGGAGTCTAGCGGGGGGGCGGGAGACCCAGTACTTC. Protein sequence: CAWSLAGGRETQYF. The chain employs TRBV30 and TRBJ2-5; 12 bases are a match to TRBD2. The junction had 3 bases not matched to a gene; V was cut back by 2 bases and J by 5 bases. CDR1 and CDR2 (germline): GTSNPN, SVGIG (reference sequence). CDR3 length: 14 amino acids.

The chain uses TRBV5-1 and TRBJ2-7; a weak D match, TRBD1 (6 bases). The germline V and J ends were trimmed by 1 base and 0 bases, with 20 bases remaining between them. This CDR3 contains 18 residues. The V gene's germline CDR1 is SGHRS and CDR2 YFSETQ. As DNA, the CDR3 is TGCGCCAGCAGCTTGCCTCCTCAGCAACAGGGTTTCTCCTACGAGCAGTACTTC. This gives the protein CASSLPPQQQGFSYEQYF.

Only one count was recorded for this clone. The chain has TRBV6-6 and TRBJ2-5, with D unresolved. Per the germline V gene, CDR1 is MNHNY and CDR2 is SVGAGI (reference sequence). Between the trimmed V and J ends, which lost 5 bases and 9 bases, there was a span of 19 bases. CDR3 length: 14 residues. The CDR3 bases are TGTGCCAGCAGTAAAGGGCCGGCTAACCGGGCCCAGTACTTC. Translation: CASSKGPANRAQYF.

The V and J genes are TRBV28 and TRBJ2-7; TRBD1 matches 8 bases. The CDR3 has 15 residues. The V segment lost 6 bases and the J segment 1 base; nucleotides outside the gene matches: 8. Per the germline V gene, CDR1 is MDHEN and CDR2 is SYDVKM. The CDR3: CASRRDRGASYEQYF. In nucleotides, the CDR3 is TGTGCCAGCAGACGAGACAGGGGAGCGTCCTACGAGCAGTACTTC.

This chain connects TRBV27 to TRBJ1-6; perhaps TRBD1 as D (6 bases). From germline, CDR1 is MNHEY and CDR2 SMNVEV (reference sequence). The CDR3 is made up of 16 amino acids. V lost 5 bases and J 6 bases, leaving 17 bases between the germline ends. The CDR3 reads CASSIDRPGLNSPLHF. The CDR3 DNA is TGTGCCAGCAGTATAGACAGGCCGGGACTTAATTCACCCCTCCACTTT.

This sequence joins TRBV2 and TRBJ1-1; D unclear. Deletions cut 4 bases from V and 10 bases from J, with 10 bases between. CDR1 and CDR2 (germline): SNHLY, FYNNEI. This CDR3 comprises 11 residues. CDR3 region: CASSAIAGAFF. In DNA, the CDR3 is TGTGCCAGCAGTGCGATAGCAGGAGCTTTCTTT.

As for this clone: At the DNA level, this CDR3 is encoded by other sequences in the same sample as well. The V call is TRBV7-9, the J call TRBJ2-2; D is unresolved. V lost 3 bases, J lost 0 bases, and 8 bases lay in between. The germline CDR1 and CDR2 sequences are SEHNR and FQNEAQ (reference sequence). CDR3 length: 15 amino acids. This CDR3 is CASSFREANTGELFF. The DNA for the CDR3 is TGTGCCAGCAGCTTTAGGGAAGCGAACACCGGGGAGCTGTTTTTT.

This clone was detected a few times. J is TRBJ2-1 and V is TRBV5-6; D perhaps matches TRBD1 (6 bases). The CDR3 is 15 residues long. Germline-derived CDR1 and CDR2 are SGHDT and YYEEEE. V was pared by 4 bases and J by 4 bases, with 15 bases between. This chain's CDR3 is CASSPSGQGYNEQFF. In nucleotides, the CDR3 is TGTGCCAGCAGCCCCTCTGGGCAGGGGTACAATGAGCAGTTCTTC.